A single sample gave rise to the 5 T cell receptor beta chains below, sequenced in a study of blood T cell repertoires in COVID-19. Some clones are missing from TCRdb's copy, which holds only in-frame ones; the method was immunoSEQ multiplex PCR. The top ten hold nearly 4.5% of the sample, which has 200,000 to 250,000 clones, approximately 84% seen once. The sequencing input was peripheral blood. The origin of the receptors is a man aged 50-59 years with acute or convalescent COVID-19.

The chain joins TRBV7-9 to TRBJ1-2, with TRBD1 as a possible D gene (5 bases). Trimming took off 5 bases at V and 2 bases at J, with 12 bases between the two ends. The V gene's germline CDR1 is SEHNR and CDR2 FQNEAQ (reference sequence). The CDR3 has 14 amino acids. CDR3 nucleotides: TGTGCCAGCAGCCCAGGGAACCAAAACTATGGCTACACCTTC. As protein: CASSPGNQNYGYTF.

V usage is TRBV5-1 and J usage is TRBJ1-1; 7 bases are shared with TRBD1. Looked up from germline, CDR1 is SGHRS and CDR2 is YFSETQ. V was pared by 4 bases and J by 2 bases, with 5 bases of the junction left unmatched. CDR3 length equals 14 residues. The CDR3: CASSQWTGNTEAFF. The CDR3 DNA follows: TGCGCCAGCAGCCAATGGACAGGCAACACTGAAGCTTTCTTT.

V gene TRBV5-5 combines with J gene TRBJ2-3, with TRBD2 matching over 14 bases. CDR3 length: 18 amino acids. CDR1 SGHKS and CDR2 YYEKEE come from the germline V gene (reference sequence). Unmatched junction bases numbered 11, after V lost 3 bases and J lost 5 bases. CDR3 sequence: CASSSSGTSGGPRDTQYF. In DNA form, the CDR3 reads TGTGCCAGCAGCTCCTCCGGGACTAGCGGGGGTCCGAGAGATACGCAGTATTTT.

The CDR3: CASSLGGGLREQYF. The CDR3 bases are TGTGCCAGCAGCTTAGGGGGAGGGCTTCGCGAGCAGTACTTC. The chain recombines TRBV11-2 with TRBJ2-7; TRBD2 matches 7 bases. V gave up 1 base and J gave up 6 bases; unmatched junction bases: 6. CDR1 is SGHAT, CDR2 FQNNGV, per germline. This CDR3 is built from 14 residues. Combining the CDR3 with reference TRBV11-2 and TRBJ2-7 gives the whole variable domain EAGVAQSPRYKIIEKRQSVAFWCNPISGHATLYWYQQILGQGPKLLIQFQNNGVVDDSQLPKDRFSAERLKGVDSTLKIQPAKLEDSAVYLCASSLGGGLREQYFGPGTRLTVT.

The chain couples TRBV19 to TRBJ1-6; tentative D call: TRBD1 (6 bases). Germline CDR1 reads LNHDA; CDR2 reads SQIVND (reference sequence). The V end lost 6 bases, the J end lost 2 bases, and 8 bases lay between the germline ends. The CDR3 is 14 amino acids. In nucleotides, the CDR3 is TGTGCCAGTAGGGGGACAACCTATAATTCACCCCTCCACTTT. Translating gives CASRGTTYNSPLHF.